These T cell receptor beta chains were read from a single sample in a study of breast tumors, draining lymph nodes, adjacent tissues. TCRdb passed the multiplex PCR reads through MiXCR, listing each CDR3 protein once. The table has roughly 130,000 distinct CDR3 sequences, around a third seen once. The specimen was axillary lymph node tissue. The receptors originated from a female donor with breast cancer. Some clones in this sample may be carry-over from other donors' samples. The CDR3 runs from the conserved cysteine through the conserved F or W. D genes are given only for firm matches. Some rows mark clone size as missing; the rest say once, few, many or name a class of expanded clone.

V,J,D,size,DNA,CDR3
TRBV29-1,TRBJ2-2,TRBD1,many,TGCAGCGTTGGACTGACAGGGGGCGGTGGGGAGCTGTTTTTT,CSVGLTGGGGELFF
TRBV30,TRBJ1-4,-,many,TGTGCCTGGAGTGTGGCGGGCGGTGAAAAACTGTTTTTT,CAWSVAGGEKLFF
TRBV12-3/TRBV12-4,TRBJ1-1,TRBD1,few,TGTGCCAGCAGTTTTGGGGGGACAGGGGACACTGAAGCTTTCTTT,CASSFGGTGDTEAFF
TRBV5-1,TRBJ2-1,-,many,TGCGCCAGCAGCTTGGAAGTATCCTATGAGCAGTTCTTC,CASSLEVSYEQFF
TRBV3-1,TRBJ1-2,-,many,TGTGCCAGCAGCCAAGGACCGGGACCCCGGTATGGCTACACCTTC,CASSQGPGPRYGYTF
TRBV2,TRBJ1-5,TRBD1,-,TGTGCCAGCAGCCACAGGGGGCTAAGCAATCAGCCCCAGCATTTT,CASSHRGLSNQPQHF
TRBV30,TRBJ1-2,TRBD1,many,TGTGCCTGGAGTAGACAGGGGGCGAACTATGGCTACACCTTC,CAWSRQGANYGYTF
TRBV19,TRBJ2-3,TRBD2,many,TGTGCCAGTAGTCAAACTAGCGGGGGGACCCCGGGGTATTTT,CASSQTSGGTPGYF
TRBV13,TRBJ2-1,TRBD2,many,TGTGCCAGCAGCTTAGTTAGCGGGGGGCCAAATGAGCAGTTCTTC,CASSLVSGGPNEQFF
TRBV6-1,TRBJ2-5,-,many,TGTGCCAGCACTGAGACTATACAGGAGACCCAGTACTTC,CASTETIQETQYF
TRBV6-2/TRBV6-3,TRBJ2-1,-,many,TGTGCCAGCAGTTATGAAGGCAATGAGCAGTTCTTC,CASSYEGNEQFF
TRBV7-7,TRBJ2-1,TRBD2,many,TGTGCTAGCAGCTCCGCGGGCGGGGGGGCCTCCTACAATGAGCAGTTCTTC,CASSSAGGGASYNEQFF
TRBV20-1,TRBJ1-2,TRBD1,many,TGCAGTGCTCCCGGACAGGGGGCGATGGAGGATGGCTACACCTTC,CSAPGQGAMEDGYTF
TRBV10-2,TRBJ1-2,-,many,TGCGCCAGCATGCCGGACCCTAACTATGGCTACACCTTC,CASMPDPNYGYTF
TRBV15,TRBJ2-3,TRBD1,many,TGTGCCACCAGCAGAGAAGTCGGGGGGACAGGGGCAGATACGCAGTATTTT,CATSREVGGTGADTQYF
TRBV4-1,TRBJ1-2,-,many,TGCGCCAGCAGCCAACCAGACAGTTCACCGGTCTATGGCTACACCTTC,CASSQPDSSPVYGYTF
TRBV7-3,TRBJ2-5,-,-,-,CASSFYICSAVTSGETQYF
TRBV20-1,TRBJ1-2,TRBD1,many,TGCAGTGCTAGTTTCGGGACAGTAGTCTTC,CSASFGTVVF
TRBV7-2,TRBJ1-2,TRBD1,many,TGTGCCAGCAGCACAACAGGGGCCTATGGCTACACCTTC,CASSTTGAYGYTF
TRBV2,TRBJ1-5,-,many,TGTGCCAGCAGTGAACGGGGGGCCCTCCGAAGTCAGCCCCAGCATTTT,CASSERGALRSQPQHF
TRBV28,TRBJ1-5,-,few,TGTGCCAGCAGTGTCGACCGCCTCGAGCAGCCCCAGCATTTT,CASSVDRLEQPQHF
TRBV7-7,TRBJ2-5,TRBD1,-,TGTGCTAGCAGCATAACGACAGGGGTGGGAGAGACCCAGTACTTC,CASSITTGVGETQYF
TRBV11-3,TRBJ2-2,-,many,TGTGCCAGCAGCTTAGTGCGAGGGACCGGGGAGCTGTTTTTT,CASSLVRGTGELFF
TRBV20-1,TRBJ1-4,-,many,TGCAGTGCTAGAGCCCACTCCTACAGTGCAACTAATGAAAAACTGTTTTTT,CSARAHSYSATNEKLFF
TRBV6-5,TRBJ2-2,-,many,TGTGCCAGCAGTTACTCGGGACCAACCGGGGAGCTGTTTTTT,CASSYSGPTGELFF
TRBV19,TRBJ2-3,TRBD1,many,TGTGCCAGTAGTATTACTCCGCCAGGGGGCTTCCCAGATACGCAGTATTTT,CASSITPPGGFPDTQYF
TRBV5-1,TRBJ1-4,-,many,TGCGCCAGCAGCTTGGAAGTAGCAGGGGCCCCGTCAAAGCTGTTTTTT,CASSLEVAGAPSKLFF
TRBV6-2/TRBV6-3,TRBJ2-5,-,many,TGTGCCAGCAGTTACGCGGGGGCCACCGGGGAGACCCAGTACTTC,CASSYAGATGETQYF
TRBV15,TRBJ2-5,-,many,TGTGCCACCAGCAGAGATCGGACAGTCCAAGAGACCCAGTACTTC,CATSRDRTVQETQYF
TRBV6-5,TRBJ2-1,-,many,TGTGCCAGCAGTTCGCAAGGGGCTCCGAACAATGAGCAGTTCTTC,CASSSQGAPNNEQFF
TRBV6-5,TRBJ2-6,-,few,TGTGCCAGCAGTCACGCCCACTCTGGGGCCAACGTCCTGACTTTC,CASSHAHSGANVLTF
TRBV2,TRBJ2-5,-,many,TGTGCCAACAGTGAACCGCCGACTGCAGTCGGAGAGACCCAGTACTTC,CANSEPPTAVGETQYF
TRBV6-4,TRBJ2-3,TRBD2,few,TGTGCCAGCAGTCCAGCGGGGGGGGGCACAGATACGCAGTATTTT,CASSPAGGGTDTQYF
TRBV6-6,TRBJ1-2,-,few,TGTGCCAGCAGCCAGTCCGCGGCACGGGGTCCCTATGGCTACACCTTC,CASSQSAARGPYGYTF
TRBV6-5,TRBJ2-3,-,many,TGTGCCAGCAGTTACCCAGGCACAGATACGCAGTATTTT,CASSYPGTDTQYF
TRBV6-2/TRBV6-3,TRBJ1-5,TRBD1,few,TGTGCCAGCAGTCGGACAGGAACGGCTCGGCAGCCCCAGCATTTT,CASSRTGTARQPQHF
TRBV7-9,TRBJ2-7,-,-,TGTGCCAGCAGCCCCCTGCAGGGGGGAGCCTACGAGCAGTACTTC,CASSPLQGGAYEQYF
TRBV20-1,TRBJ1-5,-,many,TGCAGTGCTAGGGACACGGACGGGCAGCCCCAGCATTTT,CSARDTDGQPQHF
TRBV6-5,TRBJ2-2,TRBD1,many,TGTGCCAGCAGTTCGGGGACAGGGGGCGCGGGGGAGCTGTTTTTT,CASSSGTGGAGELFF
TRBV5-1,TRBJ1-1,-,-,TGCGCCAGCAGTCTCGTGGGGCGATCCTCCGAAGCTTTCTTT,CASSLVGRSSEAFF
TRBV25-1,TRBJ2-5,-,many,TGTGCCAGCACCCGCCCCGGATTGCCCCAGTACTTC,CASTRPGLPQYF
TRBV7-8,TRBJ1-6,TRBD1,many,TGTGCCAGCAGCGTAGACAGGGGGTTTAATTCACCCCTCCACTTT,CASSVDRGFNSPLHF
TRBV4-1,TRBJ2-2,TRBD2,many,TGCGCCAGCAGCCAACGCGGGGGGGCGGCGAACACCGGGGAGCTGTTTTTT,CASSQRGGAANTGELFF
TRBV6-2/TRBV6-3,TRBJ1-5,-,-,TGTGCCAGCTCCGTGACAGATACGCAGCATTTT,CASSVTDTQHF
TRBV3-2,TRBJ2-1,-,many,TGTGCCAGCAGCCAAGCCCTATCACAGGGTAATGAGCAGTTCTTC,CASSQALSQGNEQFF
TRBV6-1,TRBJ1-1,-,-,TGTGCCAGCAGAGTAATGAACACTGAAGCTTTCTTT,CASRVMNTEAFF
TRBV11-2,TRBJ2-1,-,many,TGTGCCAGCAAAATGACAGGGCGGGGCAATGAGCAGTTCTTC,CASKMTGRGNEQFF
TRBV6-5,TRBJ1-5,TRBD1,many,TGTGCCAGCAGTTACGACCACAGGGGACATCAGCCCCAGCATTTT,CASSYDHRGHQPQHF
TRBV11-2,TRBJ2-7,TRBD1,once,TGTGCCAGCAGGCAGGGGACAGGATTATACGAGCAGTACTTC,CASRQGTGLYEQYF
TRBV18,TRBJ1-4,-,many,TGTGCCAGCTCACCTACAACTAATGAAAAACTGTTTTTT,CASSPTTNEKLFF
TRBV27,TRBJ2-2,-,few,TGTGCCAGTTACCCCAGGGGAGGCACCGGGGAGCTGTTTTTT,CASYPRGGTGELFF
TRBV14,TRBJ2-2,-,many,TGTGCCAGCAGCCAAGCGCGGTTGGGTTCCGGGGAGCTGTTTTTT,CASSQARLGSGELFF
TRBV11-1,TRBJ2-2,-,many,TGTGCCAGCAGCCTGGGACTGACGAACACCGGGGAGCTGTTTTTT,CASSLGLTNTGELFF
TRBV6-6,TRBJ1-5,-,-,TGTGCCAGCAGTCACATGGGGGGGCATAATCAGCCCCAGCATTTT,CASSHMGGHNQPQHF
TRBV20-1,TRBJ1-2,TRBD1,many,TGCAGTGCTAGAGAAGGGACAGGGGACCTCCCCACCTTC,CSAREGTGDLPTF
TRBV6-1,TRBJ2-5,TRBD2,many,TGTGCCAGCAGAGGACTAGCTGGACGGGAGACCCAGTACTTC,CASRGLAGRETQYF
TRBV7-3,TRBJ1-6,-,once,TGTGCCAGCAGCCCGGGGGGGCAGGGGTTCAATTCACCCCTCCACTTT,CASSPGGQGFNSPLHF